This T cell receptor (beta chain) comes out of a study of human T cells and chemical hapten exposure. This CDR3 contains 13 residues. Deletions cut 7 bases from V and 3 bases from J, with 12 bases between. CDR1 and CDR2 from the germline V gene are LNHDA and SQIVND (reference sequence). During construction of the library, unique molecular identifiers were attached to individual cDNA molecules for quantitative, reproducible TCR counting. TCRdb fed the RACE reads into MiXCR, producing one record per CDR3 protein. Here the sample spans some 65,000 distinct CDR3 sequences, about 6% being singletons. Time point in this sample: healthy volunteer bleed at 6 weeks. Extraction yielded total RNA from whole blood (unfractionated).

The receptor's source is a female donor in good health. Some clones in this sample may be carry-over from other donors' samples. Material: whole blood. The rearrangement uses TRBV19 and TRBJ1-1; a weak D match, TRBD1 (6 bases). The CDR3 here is CASTPGEDTEAFF. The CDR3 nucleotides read TGTGCCAGTACCCCAGGGGAGGACACTGAAGCTTTCTTT.